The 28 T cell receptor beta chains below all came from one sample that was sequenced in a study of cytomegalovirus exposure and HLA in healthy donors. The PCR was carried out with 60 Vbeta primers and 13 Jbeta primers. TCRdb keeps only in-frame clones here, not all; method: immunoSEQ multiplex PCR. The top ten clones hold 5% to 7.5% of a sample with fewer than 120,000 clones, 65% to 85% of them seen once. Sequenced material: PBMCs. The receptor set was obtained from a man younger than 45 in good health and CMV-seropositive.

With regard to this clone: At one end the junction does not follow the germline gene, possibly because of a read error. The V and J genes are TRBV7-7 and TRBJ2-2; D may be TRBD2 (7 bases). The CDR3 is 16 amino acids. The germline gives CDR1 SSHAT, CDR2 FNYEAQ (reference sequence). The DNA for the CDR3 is TGTGCTAGCAGCCTCCGCCCCCGGGGGGCAACCGGGGAGCTGTTTTTT. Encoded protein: CASSLRPRGATGELFF. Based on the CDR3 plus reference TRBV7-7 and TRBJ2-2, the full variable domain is GAGVSQSPRYKVTKRGQDVTLRCDPISSHATLYWYQQALGQGPEFLTYFNYEAQPDKSGLPSDRFSAERPEGSISTLTIQRTEQRDSAMYRCASSLRPRGATGELFFGEGSRLTVL.

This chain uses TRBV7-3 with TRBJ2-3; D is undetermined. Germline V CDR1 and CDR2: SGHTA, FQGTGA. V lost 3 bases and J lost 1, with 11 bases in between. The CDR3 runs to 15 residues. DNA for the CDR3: TGTGCCAGCAGCTTTCTCCTATCCCGCACAGATACGCAGTATTTT. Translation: CASSFLLSRTDTQYF.

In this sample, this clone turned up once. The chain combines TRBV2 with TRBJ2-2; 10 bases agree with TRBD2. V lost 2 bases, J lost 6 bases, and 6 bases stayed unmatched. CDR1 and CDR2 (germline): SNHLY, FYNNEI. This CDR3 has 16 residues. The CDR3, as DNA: TGTGCCAGCAGTGAAAGAGCGGGGGGGCTATCCGGGGAGCTGTTTTTT. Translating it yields CASSERAGGLSGELFF.

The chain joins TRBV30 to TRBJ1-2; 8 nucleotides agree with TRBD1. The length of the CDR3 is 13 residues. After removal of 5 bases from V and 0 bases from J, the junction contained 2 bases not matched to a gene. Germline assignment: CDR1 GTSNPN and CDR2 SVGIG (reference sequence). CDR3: CAWEDRANYGYTF. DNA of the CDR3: TGTGCCTGGGAGGACAGGGCTAACTATGGCTACACCTTC.

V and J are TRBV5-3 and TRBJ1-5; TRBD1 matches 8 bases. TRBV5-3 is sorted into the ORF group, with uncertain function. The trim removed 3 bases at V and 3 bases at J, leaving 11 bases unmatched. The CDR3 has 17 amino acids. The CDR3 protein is CARSSRTGRINNQPQHF. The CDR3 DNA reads TGTGCCAGAAGCTCTAGGACAGGGAGGATTAACAATCAGCCCCAGCATTTT.

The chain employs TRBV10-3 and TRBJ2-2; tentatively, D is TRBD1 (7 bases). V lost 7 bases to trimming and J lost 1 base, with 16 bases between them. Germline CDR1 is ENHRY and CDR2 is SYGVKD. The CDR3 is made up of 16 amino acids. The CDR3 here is CAITRGVAVNTGELFF. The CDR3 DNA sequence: TGTGCCATCACCAGGGGGGTAGCCGTGAACACCGGGGAGCTGTTTTTT.

CDR3 amino acids: CASSYSAGKEKLFF. DNA for the CDR3: TGTGCCAGCAGTTACTCGGCCGGGAAAGAAAAACTGTTTTTT. The J gene is TRBJ1-4, the V gene TRBV6-5; no reliable D call. There are 14 residues in the CDR3. V lost 0 bases and J 8 bases, leaving 10 bases between the germline ends. Germline V CDR1 and CDR2: MNHEY, SVGAGI.

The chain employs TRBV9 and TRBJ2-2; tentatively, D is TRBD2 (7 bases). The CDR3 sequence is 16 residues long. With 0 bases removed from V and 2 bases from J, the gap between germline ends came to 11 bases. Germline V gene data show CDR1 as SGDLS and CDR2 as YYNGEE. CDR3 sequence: CASSVEGGRNTGELFF. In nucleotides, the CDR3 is TGTGCCAGCAGCGTAGAGGGGGGGCGTAACACCGGGGAGCTGTTTTTT.

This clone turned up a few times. The CDR3 here is CASSADRGQNTGELFF. In DNA, the CDR3 is TGTGCCAGCAGTGCCGACAGGGGACAGAACACCGGGGAGCTGTTTTTT. The gene calls are TRBV25-1 and TRBJ2-2; 8 bases are shared with TRBD1. V was pared by 4 bases and J by 1 base, with 5 bases of the junction left unmatched. The germline CDR1 and CDR2 sequences are MGHDK and SYGVNS. This CDR3 spans 16 amino acids.

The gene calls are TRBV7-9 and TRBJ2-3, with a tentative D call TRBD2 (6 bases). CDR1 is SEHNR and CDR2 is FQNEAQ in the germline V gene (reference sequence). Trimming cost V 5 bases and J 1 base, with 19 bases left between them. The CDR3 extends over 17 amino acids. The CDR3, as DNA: TGTGCCAGCAGCCGGGAGTTAGGCAGGGACCGCACAGATACGCAGTATTTT. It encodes CASSRELGRDRTDTQYF.

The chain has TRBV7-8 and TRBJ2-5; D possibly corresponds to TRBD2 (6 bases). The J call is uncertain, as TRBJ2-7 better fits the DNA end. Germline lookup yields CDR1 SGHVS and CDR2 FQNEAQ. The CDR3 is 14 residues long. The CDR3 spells CASSLEVLAGEQYF. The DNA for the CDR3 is TGTGCCAGCAGCTTAGAAGTACTAGCCGGCGAGCAGTACTTC.

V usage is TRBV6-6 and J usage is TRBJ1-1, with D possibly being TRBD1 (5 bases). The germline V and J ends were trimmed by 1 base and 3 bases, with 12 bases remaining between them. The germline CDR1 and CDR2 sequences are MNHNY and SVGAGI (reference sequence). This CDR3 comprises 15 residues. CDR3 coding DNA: TGTGCCAGCAGTTACTTTTTGGGGGAGGACACTGAAGCTTTCTTT. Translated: CASSYFLGEDTEAFF.

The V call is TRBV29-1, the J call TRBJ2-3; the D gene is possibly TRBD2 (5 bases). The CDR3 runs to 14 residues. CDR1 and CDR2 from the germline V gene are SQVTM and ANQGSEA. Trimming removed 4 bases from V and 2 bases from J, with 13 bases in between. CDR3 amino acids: CSVVGRDDTDTQYF. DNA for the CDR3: TGCAGCGTTGTTGGTCGGGATGACACAGATACGCAGTATTTT.

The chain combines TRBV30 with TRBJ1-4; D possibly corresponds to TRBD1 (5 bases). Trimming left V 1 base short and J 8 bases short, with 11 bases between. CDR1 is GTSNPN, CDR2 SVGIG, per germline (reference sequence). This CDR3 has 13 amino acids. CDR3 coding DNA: TGTGCCTGGAGTGCAGCGGGGGGGGAAAAACTGTTTTTT. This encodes CAWSAAGGEKLFF.

CDR3 region: CALNPNPDRDGYGYTF. Written as DNA, the CDR3 is TGTGCCCTCAACCCTAACCCGGACAGGGATGGCTATGGCTACACCTTC. This chain connects TRBV10-3 to TRBJ1-2; 8 bases align to TRBD1. V was clipped by 11 bases and J by 4 bases; unmatched bases: 18. The CDR3 sequence is 16 residues long. Germline-derived CDR1 and CDR2 are ENHRY and SYGVKD.

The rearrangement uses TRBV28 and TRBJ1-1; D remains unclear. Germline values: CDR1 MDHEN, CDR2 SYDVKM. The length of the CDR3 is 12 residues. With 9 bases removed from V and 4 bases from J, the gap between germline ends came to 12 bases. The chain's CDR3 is CASTRGVTEAFF. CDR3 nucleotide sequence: TGTGCCAGTACGAGAGGTGTCACTGAAGCTTTCTTT. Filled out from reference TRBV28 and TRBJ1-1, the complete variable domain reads DVKVTQSSRYLVKRTGEKVFLECVQDMDHENMFWYRQDPGLGLRLIYFSYDVKMKEKGDIPEGYSVSREKKERFSLILESASTNQTSMYLCASTRGVTEAFFGQGTRLTVV.

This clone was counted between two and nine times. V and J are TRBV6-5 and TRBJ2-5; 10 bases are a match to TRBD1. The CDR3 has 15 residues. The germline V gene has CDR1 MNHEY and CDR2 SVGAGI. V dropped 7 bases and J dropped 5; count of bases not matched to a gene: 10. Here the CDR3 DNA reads TGTGCCAGCATCACCGGGACAGGGGAAGGGGAGACCCAGTACTTC. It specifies CASITGTGEGETQYF.

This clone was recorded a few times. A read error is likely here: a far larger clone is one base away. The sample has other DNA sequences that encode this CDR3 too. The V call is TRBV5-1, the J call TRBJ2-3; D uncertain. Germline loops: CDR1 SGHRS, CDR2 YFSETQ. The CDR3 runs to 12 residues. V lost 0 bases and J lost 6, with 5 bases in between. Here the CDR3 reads CASSLGADTQYF. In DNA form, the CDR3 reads TGCGCCAGCAGCTTGGGCGCGGATACGCAGTATTTT.

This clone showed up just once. The CDR3: CAAEDSSGNTIYF. The CDR3 DNA is TGTGCCGCCGAGGACAGCTCTGGAAACACCATATATTTT. The chain employs TRBV30 and TRBJ1-3, with TRBD1 as a possible D gene (6 bases). Germline V gene sequence: CDR1 GTSNPN, CDR2 SVGIG (reference sequence). This CDR3 region has 13 residues. Trimming stripped 8 bases from V and 0 bases from J, with 11 bases between.

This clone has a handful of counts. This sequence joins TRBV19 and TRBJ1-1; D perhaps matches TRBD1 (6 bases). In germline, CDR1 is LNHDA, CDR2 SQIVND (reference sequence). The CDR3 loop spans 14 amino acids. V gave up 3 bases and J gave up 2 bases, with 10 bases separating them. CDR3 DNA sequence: TGTGCCAGTAGTATGCAGGGGCCAAACACTGAAGCTTTCTTT. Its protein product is CASSMQGPNTEAFF.

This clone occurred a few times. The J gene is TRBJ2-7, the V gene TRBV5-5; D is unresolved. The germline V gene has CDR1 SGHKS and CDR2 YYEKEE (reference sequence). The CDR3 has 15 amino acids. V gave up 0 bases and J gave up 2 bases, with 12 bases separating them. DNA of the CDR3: TGTGCCAGCAGCTTGGGTCCCACTTTACCCTACGAGCAGTACTTC. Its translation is CASSLGPTLPYEQYF.

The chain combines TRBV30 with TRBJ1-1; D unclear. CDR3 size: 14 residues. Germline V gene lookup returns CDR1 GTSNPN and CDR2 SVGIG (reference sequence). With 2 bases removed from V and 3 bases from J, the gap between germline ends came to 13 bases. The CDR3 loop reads CAWSLGIWDTEAFF. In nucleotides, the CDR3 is TGTGCCTGGAGTCTGGGCATATGGGACACTGAAGCTTTCTTT.

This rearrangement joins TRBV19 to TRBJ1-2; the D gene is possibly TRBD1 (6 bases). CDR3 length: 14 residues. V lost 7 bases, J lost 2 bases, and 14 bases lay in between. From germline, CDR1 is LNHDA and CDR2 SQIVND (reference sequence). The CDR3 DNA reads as TGTGCCAGTAAACCGCCAGGGGCGAACTATGGCTACACCTTC. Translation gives CASKPPGANYGYTF.

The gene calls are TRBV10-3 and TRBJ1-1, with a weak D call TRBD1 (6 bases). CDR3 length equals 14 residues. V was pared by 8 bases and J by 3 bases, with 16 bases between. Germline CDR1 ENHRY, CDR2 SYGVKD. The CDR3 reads CAIVKEAGDTEAFF. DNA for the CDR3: TGTGCCATCGTGAAGGAGGCAGGGGACACTGAAGCTTTCTTT.

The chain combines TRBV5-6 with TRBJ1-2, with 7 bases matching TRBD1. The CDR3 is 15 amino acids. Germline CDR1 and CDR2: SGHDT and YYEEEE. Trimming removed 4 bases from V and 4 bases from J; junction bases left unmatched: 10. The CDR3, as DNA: TGTGCCAGCAGCCCCGGACAGGTTCGAGTCTATGGCTACACCTTC. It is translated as CASSPGQVRVYGYTF.

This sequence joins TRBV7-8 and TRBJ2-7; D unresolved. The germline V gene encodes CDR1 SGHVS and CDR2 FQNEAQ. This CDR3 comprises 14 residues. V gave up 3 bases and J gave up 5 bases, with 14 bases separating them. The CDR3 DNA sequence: TGTGCCAGCAGCTTGATGGCAGGCCGCCACGAGCAGTACTTC. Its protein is CASSLMAGRHEQYF.

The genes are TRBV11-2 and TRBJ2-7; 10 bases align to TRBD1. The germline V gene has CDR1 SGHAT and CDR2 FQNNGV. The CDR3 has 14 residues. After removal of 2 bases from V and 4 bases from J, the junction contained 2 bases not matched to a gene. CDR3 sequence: CASSLWGQGYEQYF. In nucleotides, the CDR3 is TGTGCCAGCAGCTTATGGGGACAGGGGTACGAGCAGTACTTC.

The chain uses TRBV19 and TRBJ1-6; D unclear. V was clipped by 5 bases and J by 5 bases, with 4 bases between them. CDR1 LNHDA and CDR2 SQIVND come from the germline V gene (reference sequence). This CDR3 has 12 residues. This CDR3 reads CASSVNNSPLHF. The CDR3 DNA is TGTGCCAGTAGTGTAAATAATTCACCCCTCCACTTT.